The clone carrying this T cell receptor (beta chain) was observed a few times. Antigen specificity is unknown. The data are from a study of cytotoxic CD8 clonotypes in ibrutinib-treated CLL. Study information: Specimens for response were gathered following a median about a year of therapy, spanning 6 to 36. Findings and caveats of the study: Upon ibrutinib response clonality rose, and upon progression it fell back toward baseline.

V lost 4 bases, J lost 3 bases, and 6 bases lay in between. This CDR3 is 11 amino acids long. Germline assignment: CDR1 DFQATT and CDR2 SNEGSKA (reference sequence). TCRdb's table, derived via immunoSEQ multiplex PCR, lists solely in-frame clones and lacks some. The table includes under 200,000 clones, about 84% detected once. The sequence derives from a human donor with chronic lymphocytic leukemia. This specimen consisted of PBMCs, obtained after 24 months of ibrutinib treatment. This chain links TRBV20-1 with TRBJ1-2; no clear D gene. The CDR3 region is CSATEDYGYTF. CDR3 DNA: TGCAGTGCTACAGAGGACTATGGCTACACCTTC.